Listed below are T cell receptor beta chains from one sample, sequenced in a study of T cells expressing NK-cell markers. TCRdb reprocessed the 5' RACE reads and reports one entry per CDR3 protein, with no DNA. This repertoire includes over 250,000 distinct CDR3 sequences. Input material: blood T cells: a sorted CD56 or NKG2C T cell subset, CD4+ or CD8+ T cells, or bulk PBMC T cells (not recorded which). Receptors were obtained from a woman aged 18-70 years in good health. Both conserved end residues are part of each CDR3.

v_gene: TRBV11-2; j_gene: TRBJ2-5; CDR3aa: CASSGTGLGETQYF
v_gene: TRBV6-2/TRBV6-3; j_gene: TRBJ2-1; CDR3aa: CASSYSIATSGRREQFF
v_gene: TRBV5-1; j_gene: TRBJ2-7; CDR3aa: CASSLGRAFEQYF
v_gene: TRBV6-5; j_gene: TRBJ2-2; CDR3aa: CASSYSLLAGTNAGELFF
v_gene: TRBV20-1; j_gene: TRBJ2-7; CDR3aa: CSASHRDRSTSGTGSYEQYF
v_gene: TRBV20-1; j_gene: TRBJ2-3; CDR3aa: CSGLLRGGITLASTDTQYF
v_gene: TRBV12-3/TRBV12-4; j_gene: TRBJ2-1; CDR3aa: CASRANSGGAKYEQFF
v_gene: TRBV20-1; j_gene: TRBJ2-2; CDR3aa: CSAQPPDNPNTGELFF
v_gene: TRBV29-1; j_gene: TRBJ1-1; CDR3aa: CSARTMGTEAFF
v_gene: TRBV30; j_gene: TRBJ1-5; CDR3aa: CAWSVRDRGWSNQPQHF
v_gene: TRBV20-1; j_gene: TRBJ2-3; CDR3aa: CSASPSGLAGGAADTQYF
v_gene: TRBV20-1; j_gene: TRBJ2-7; CDR3aa: CSAPGPSTYEQYF
v_gene: TRBV29-1; j_gene: TRBJ2-7; CDR3aa: CSVTRSAGAGEQYF
v_gene: TRBV6-1; j_gene: TRBJ1-5; CDR3aa: CASSDRQSNHQPQHF
v_gene: TRBV28; j_gene: TRBJ2-7; CDR3aa: CASIQTGGPYEQYF
v_gene: TRBV15; j_gene: TRBJ2-3; CDR3aa: CATGRRESGTDTQYF
v_gene: TRBV11-3; j_gene: TRBJ2-5; CDR3aa: CASSNGHEETQYF
v_gene: TRBV12-3/TRBV12-4; j_gene: TRBJ1-5; CDR3aa: CASRVGGSRKNQPQHF
v_gene: TRBV6-1; j_gene: TRBJ1-2; CDR3aa: CASSGYQGNYGYTF
v_gene: TRBV13; j_gene: TRBJ2-2; CDR3aa: CASSPPGSGRGTGELFF
v_gene: TRBV9; j_gene: TRBJ2-1; CDR3aa: CASSRLAGGPYNEQFF
v_gene: TRBV18; j_gene: TRBJ2-5; CDR3aa: CASSPPSHQETQYF
v_gene: TRBV12-3/TRBV12-4; j_gene: TRBJ1-5; CDR3aa: CASSLTDQPQHF
v_gene: TRBV7-2; j_gene: TRBJ2-1; CDR3aa: CASSLGVARSYNEQFF
v_gene: TRBV5-1; j_gene: TRBJ2-2; CDR3aa: CASRITGRLFF
v_gene: TRBV18; j_gene: TRBJ2-7; CDR3aa: CASSPSVYEQYF
v_gene: TRBV4-2; j_gene: TRBJ2-2; CDR3aa: CASSREGSNTGELFF
v_gene: TRBV4-2; j_gene: TRBJ2-1; CDR3aa: CASSHPGQGYLNEQFF
v_gene: TRBV29-1; j_gene: TRBJ2-5; CDR3aa: CSGDTGPQETQYF
v_gene: TRBV24-1; j_gene: TRBJ2-1; CDR3aa: CATSGPAVGRSYNEQFF
v_gene: TRBV19; j_gene: TRBJ2-7; CDR3aa: CASSIGGLRYEQYF
v_gene: TRBV7-6; j_gene: TRBJ2-1; CDR3aa: CASSLAGGPSREQFF
v_gene: TRBV5-6; j_gene: TRBJ1-4; CDR3aa: CASSSGQGGEKLFF
v_gene: TRBV9; j_gene: TRBJ2-2; CDR3aa: CASGSFGELFF
v_gene: TRBV7-2; j_gene: TRBJ2-3; CDR3aa: CASSRTIGARWDTQYF
v_gene: TRBV10-2; j_gene: TRBJ1-1; CDR3aa: CASSDMGRGGKDTEAFF
v_gene: TRBV6-1; j_gene: TRBJ1-2; CDR3aa: CASSQRRGTNGYTF
v_gene: TRBV5-1; j_gene: TRBJ1-2; CDR3aa: CASSYGQSGGYTF
v_gene: TRBV4-1; j_gene: TRBJ2-2; CDR3aa: CASSLRAAENTGELFF
v_gene: TRBV7-2; j_gene: TRBJ2-7; CDR3aa: CASSSSYYEQYF
v_gene: TRBV5-1; j_gene: TRBJ2-3; CDR3aa: CASSQPTDTQYF
v_gene: TRBV3-1; j_gene: TRBJ1-2; CDR3aa: CASSQGDSPWYGYTF
v_gene: TRBV15; j_gene: TRBJ1-2; CDR3aa: CATSSPPRVNGYTF
v_gene: TRBV5-4; j_gene: TRBJ2-1; CDR3aa: CASSFGDGDEQFF
v_gene: TRBV7-8; j_gene: TRBJ2-5; CDR3aa: CASSLATSRETQYF
v_gene: TRBV20-1; j_gene: TRBJ2-5; CDR3aa: CSARDGREGTETQYF